This T cell receptor beta chain was sequenced in a study of early T cells in non-severe SARS-CoV-2 infection. A single record per CDR3 protein comes from TCRdb applying MiXCR to the 5' RACE reads. Of 22,000 or so distinct CDR3 sequences listed, 4.5% are singletons. The CDR3 sequence is 16 residues long. After removal of 5 bases from V and 6 bases from J, the junction contained 10 bases not matched to a gene. Per germline, CDR1 SGHTA and CDR2 FQGTGA. This clonotype showed up many times. The sequenced sample consisted of whole blood. The sequence was collected from an adult who was a healthcare worker with PCR-confirmed SARS-CoV-2 infection or an uninfected control (not recorded which). The chain carries TRBV7-3 and TRBJ2-1, with 10 bases aligning to TRBD1. The CDR3 reads CASSPWAGQGFNEQFF. In DNA form, the CDR3 reads TGTGCCAGCAGCCCTTGGGCGGGACAGGGGTTCAATGAGCAGTTCTTC.